This note documents a single T cell receptor (beta chain) sequence. Its antigen is currently unknown. PCR employed 60 Vbeta and 13 Jbeta primers. Clones were read by immunoSEQ multiplex PCR, and TCRdb kept only the in-frame ones, dropping some. The sample contains 100,000 to 150,000 clones, 75% to 90% of which appear only once. The V gene end was trimmed by 0 bases and the J gene end by 2 bases; junction bases not matched to a gene: 7. CDR1 SGDLS and CDR2 YYNGEE come from the germline V gene. This CDR3 has 16 residues. The data are from a study of cytomegalovirus exposure and HLA in healthy donors. Study-wide results and caveats: There were some V segments, including TRBV6-2 and TRBV6-3, excluded as indistinguishable.

Sequencing used PBMCs. The chain carries TRBV9 and TRBJ2-7, with 8 bases that match TRBD2. The receptor was derived from a man between 25 and 39 years old in good health and CMV-seronegative. Here the CDR3 reads CASSVAKVAGPYEQYF. CDR3 sequence (DNA): TGTGCCAGCAGCGTAGCTAAGGTAGCGGGGCCCTACGAGCAGTACTTC.